The clone carrying this T cell receptor beta chain showed up just a few times. Between the trimmed V and J ends, which lost 3 bases and 0 bases, there was a span of 13 bases. CDR3 length: 16 amino acids. CDR1 SGHRS and CDR2 YFSETQ come from the germline V gene. The data belong to a study of T-cell reconstitution after alpha-beta-depleted transplantation in children. During its preparation, the TCRbeta library received unique molecular identifiers. TCRdb re-analysed the PCR reads in MiXCR, keeping a single row per CDR3 protein. Altogether about 540,000 distinct CDR3 sequences are present, roughly 18% being singletons, with the ten largest covering roughly 3.3%.

The receptor's source is a human donor who donated a stem cell graft to a child with acute lymphoblastic leukemia. The V and J genes are TRBV5-1 and TRBJ2-1, with D tentatively TRBD1 or TRBD2 (5 bases each). The sequenced sample was PBMCs from the stem cell graft donor, obtained from the stem cell graft. This chain's CDR3 is CASSWGSGDSYNEQFF. As DNA, the CDR3 is TGCGCCAGCAGCTGGGGGTCGGGCGACTCCTACAATGAGCAGTTCTTC.